This T cell receptor (beta chain) was found in a study of cytomegalovirus exposure and HLA in healthy donors. Notes on the study in general: Productive status was seen about 87% or about 30% of the time for most TCR beta V segments in an earlier analysis.

This clone is labeled as medium-sized. Its antigen is as yet unknown. Amplification used 60 Vbeta primers and 13 Jbeta primers. Produced via immunoSEQ multiplex PCR; TCRdb's table is partial and in-frame only. The table shows around 120,000 clones, with over 60% occurring only once. The CDR3 spans 15 residues. Trimming took 4 bases from V and 5 from J; bases not matched to a gene: 3. Germline CDR1 MDHEN, CDR2 SYDVKM. The sequencing input was PBMCs. The clonotype originates from a human donor in good health. The J gene is TRBJ1-6, the V gene TRBV28, with TRBD1 matching 9 bases. CDR3 sequence (DNA): TGTGCCAGCAGTTCACAGGGGGCCGATAATTCACCCCTCCACTTT. The encoded protein is CASSSQGADNSPLHF.